This TCR beta chain stems from a study of T cells in Graves' hyperthyroidism and ophthalmopathy. RNA transcripts were the template for amplifying TCR beta CDR3 regions. Using the HTBI primer set, a first-round RT-PCR was run on the TCR CDR3. TCRdb redid the calling of the multiplex PCR reads with MiXCR, one entry per CDR3 protein. The sample has 500,000 to 650,000 distinct CDR3 sequences, around 15% seen once. Germline assignment: CDR1 SQVTM and CDR2 ANQGSEA. The ends lost 5 bases at V and 3 bases at J; junction bases unmatched: 3. The CDR3 covers 12 residues. This chain connects TRBV29-1 to TRBJ2-7, with 8 bases identical to TRBD2. This TCR derives from a woman aged 45 to 65 with Graves' ophthalmopathy. What was sequenced was blood. Here the CDR3 reads CSVRGGHYEQYF. In DNA form, the CDR3 reads TGCAGCGTTCGGGGGGGACACTACGAGCAGTACTTC.